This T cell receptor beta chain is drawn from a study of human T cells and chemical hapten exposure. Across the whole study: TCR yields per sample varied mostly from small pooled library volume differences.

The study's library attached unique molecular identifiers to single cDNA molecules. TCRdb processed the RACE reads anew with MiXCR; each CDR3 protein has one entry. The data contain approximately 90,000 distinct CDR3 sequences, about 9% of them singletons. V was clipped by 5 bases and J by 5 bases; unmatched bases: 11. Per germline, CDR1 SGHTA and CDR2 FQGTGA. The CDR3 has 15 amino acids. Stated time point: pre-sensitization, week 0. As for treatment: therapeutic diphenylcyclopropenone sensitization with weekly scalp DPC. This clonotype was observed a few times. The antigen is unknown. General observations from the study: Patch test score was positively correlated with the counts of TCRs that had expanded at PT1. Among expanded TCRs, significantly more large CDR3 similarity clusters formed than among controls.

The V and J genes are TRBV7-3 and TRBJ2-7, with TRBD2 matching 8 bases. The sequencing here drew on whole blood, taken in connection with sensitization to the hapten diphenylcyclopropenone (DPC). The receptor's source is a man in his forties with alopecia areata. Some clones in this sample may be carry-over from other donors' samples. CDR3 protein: CASSPTGTRVHEQYF. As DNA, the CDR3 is TGTGCCAGCAGCCCAACCGGGACTAGAGTCCACGAGCAGTACTTC.